The 8 T cell receptor beta chains given below trace back to one sample, sequenced in a study of T cells after yellow fever vaccination (dated by TCRdb to about 2019). Library creation used 5' RACE. Instrument on record: Illumina HiSeq 2500. In TCRdb, the public reads were trimmed at Q25 with fastp and aligned with MiXCR, with productive beta chains retained. When rows share a CDR3 protein, they turn into one entry using the most common DNA and genes. This sample is represented by roughly 520,000 distinct CDR3 sequences; 20% to 25% of them were singletons. Jointly, the top ten make up about a sixth of the sample. The treatment or condition label here, explained by the study, means: live attenuated yellow fever vaccine strain. Sequencing was performed on PBMCs, taken 21 days after the first yellow fever vaccination. The receptor source for this set is a man aged 18 to 30 who received the YFV17D yellow fever vaccine.

The chain employs TRBV6-1 and TRBJ2-3; 7 bases line up with TRBD1. The CDR3 extends over 14 amino acids. From germline, CDR1 is MNHNS and CDR2 SASEGT. The junction had 8 bases not matched to a gene; V was cut back by 9 bases and J by 2 bases. CDR3 residues: CASRQGFITDTQYF. DNA of the CDR3: TGTGCCAGTCGACAGGGATTCATCACAGATACGCAGTATTTT.

This clonotype turned up a few times. The chain recombines TRBV6-5 with TRBJ1-2; D is unclear. The germline CDR1 and CDR2 sequences are MNHEY and SVGAGI. V was shortened by 0 bases and J by 2 bases, with 7 bases between the two germline ends. This CDR3 contains 14 residues. CDR3 loop: CASSYSLGNYGYTF. The DNA of the CDR3 is TGTGCCAGCAGTTACTCGTTGGGGAACTATGGCTACACCTTC.

This clonotype was observed a few times. The chain employs TRBV12-3 or TRBV12-4 and TRBJ2-2; 8 positions match TRBD2. Germline trimming cut 5 bases from V and 1 base from J; bases unmatched to any gene: 12. The CDR3 consists of 18 residues. DNA for the CDR3: TGTGCCAGCAGTGTACTAGCGGACCGCCCCAAGAACACCGGGGAGCTGTTTTTT. It encodes CASSVLADRPKNTGELFF.

This clonotype was picked up a small number of times. The gene calls are TRBV25-1 and TRBJ1-2, with D possibly being TRBD1 (5 bases). The germline CDR1 and CDR2 sequences are MGHDK and SYGVNS. V was cut by 5 bases and J by 6 bases, with 16 bases left in between. The CDR3 consists of 14 residues. The CDR3 loop is CASSFSGTGHGYTF. CDR3 in DNA: TGTGCCAGCAGTTTCTCCGGGACGGGCCATGGCTACACCTTC.

The chain combines TRBV12-3 or TRBV12-4 with TRBJ2-1; D is undetermined. CDR3 length: 15 residues. V was pared by 5 bases and J by 0 bases, with 11 bases between. DNA of the CDR3: TGTGCCAGCAGTCGCGACGGAAACTCCTACAATGAGCAGTTCTTC. As protein: CASSRDGNSYNEQFF.

The rearrangement links TRBV6-2 or TRBV6-3 to TRBJ2-1; 11 bases are shared with TRBD2. There are 16 residues in the CDR3. The junction had 12 bases not matched to a gene; V was cut back by 5 bases and J by 9 bases. Germline lookup yields CDR1 MNHEY and CDR2 SVGEGT. CDR3 region: CASSPIAGGALSEQFF. CDR3 nucleotide sequence: TGTGCCAGCAGTCCGATAGCGGGGGGGGCGTTGAGTGAGCAGTTCTTC.

The rearrangement uses TRBV9 and TRBJ2-3; TRBD2 aligns across 9 bases. The CDR3 covers 21 residues. V dropped 3 bases and J dropped 0; count of bases not matched to a gene: 20. Germline V lookup: CDR1 SGDLS, CDR2 YYNGEE. CDR3 residues: CASSATATGPTSGRSTDTQYF. As DNA, the CDR3 is TGTGCCAGCAGCGCTACTGCCACCGGGCCCACTAGCGGGCGAAGCACAGATACGCAGTATTTT.

There are a few counts of this clonotype. V is TRBV4-1 and J is TRBJ2-7; possible D gene TRBD2, 6 bases. Germline CDR1 and CDR2: MGHRA and YSYEKL. CDR3 size: 15 residues. V was clipped by 4 bases and J by 0 bases, with 13 bases between them. CDR3 sequence (DNA): TGCGCCAGCAGCCCCAATGGGAGGAGCTCCTACGAGCAGTACTTC. Encoded protein: CASSPNGRSSYEQYF.